The clone carrying this T cell receptor beta chain qualifies as medium-sized (0.01 to 0.1%). Its antigen remains unidentified. The data derive from a study of metastatic and nonmetastatic thyroid tumors. Study in general: Repertoires of blood and of tissue (tumor or nodule) from malignant and benign thyroid patients were compared.

Whole-study findings and limits: Significantly greater TCR beta diversity was reportedly found in malignant thyroid tumors than in benign nodules (in blood and tumor).

Unmatched junction bases numbered 4, after V lost 4 bases and J lost 1 base. The CDR3 is made up of 16 amino acids. In germline, CDR1 is MDHEN, CDR2 SYDVKM. How the authors handled the data: The distant-metastasis classifier for papillary thyroid cancer was built from CDR3 differences across clinicopathological groups. Through MiXCR, TCRdb re-clonotyped the PCR reads. None of the V and J calls come from the authors' own analysis; TCRdb made them. The sample contains approximately 24,000 clones, 15% of which appear only once. Until they underwent thyroid surgery, no patient had received any treatment. The sequencing sample was made of blood. The rearrangement links TRBV28 to TRBJ2-1; TRBD2 matches 10 bases. This sequence was found in a female donor with papillary thyroid cancer or a benign thyroid nodule (not recorded which). Some clones in this sample may be carry-over from other donors' samples. In nucleotides, the CDR3 is TGTGCCAGCAGTTCTAAACTAGCGGGGTCCTACAATGAGCAGTTCTTC. The encoded protein is CASSSKLAGSYNEQFF.